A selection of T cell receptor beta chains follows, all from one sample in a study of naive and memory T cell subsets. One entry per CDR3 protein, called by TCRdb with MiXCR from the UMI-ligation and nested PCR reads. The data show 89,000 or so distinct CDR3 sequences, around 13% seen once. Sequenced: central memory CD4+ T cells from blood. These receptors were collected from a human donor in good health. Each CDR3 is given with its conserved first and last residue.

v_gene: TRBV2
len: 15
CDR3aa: CASRGQGVSNQPQHF

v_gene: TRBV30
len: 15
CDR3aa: CAWSLRGGPGGPQHF

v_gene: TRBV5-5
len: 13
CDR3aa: CASSEGQVNEQFF

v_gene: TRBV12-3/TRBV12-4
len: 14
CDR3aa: CASSLREGDYGYTF

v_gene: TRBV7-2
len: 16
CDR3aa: CASSLATSGGYNEQFF

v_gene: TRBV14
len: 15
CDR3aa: CASSHQKRAKNIQYF

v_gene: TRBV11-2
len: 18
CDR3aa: CASSYGTQLGPLQETQYF

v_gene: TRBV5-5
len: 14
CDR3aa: CASSSGTTYNEQFF

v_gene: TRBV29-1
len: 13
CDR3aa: CSVEKGLNEKLFF

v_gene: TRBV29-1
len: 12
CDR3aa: CSFRDSSYEQYF

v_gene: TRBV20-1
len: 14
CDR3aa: CSAANRASAEKLFF

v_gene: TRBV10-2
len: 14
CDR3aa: CASSRPDRANEQFF

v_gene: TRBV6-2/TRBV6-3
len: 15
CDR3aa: CASSYQGAGTDTQYF

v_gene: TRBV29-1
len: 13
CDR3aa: CSVELQGTGELFF

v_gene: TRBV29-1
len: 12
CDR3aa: CSVGQGPREAFF

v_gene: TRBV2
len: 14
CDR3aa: CASRSDSLNQPQHF

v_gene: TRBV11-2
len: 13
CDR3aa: CASSLDITGELFF

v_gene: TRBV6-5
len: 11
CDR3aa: CASSYGNTIYF

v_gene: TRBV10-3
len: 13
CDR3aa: CATAGVGTDTQYF

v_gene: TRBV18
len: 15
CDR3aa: CASSPGQGAGNIQYF

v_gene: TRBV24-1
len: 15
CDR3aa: CATSDSSGEGETQYF

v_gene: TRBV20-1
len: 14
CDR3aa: CSAASIGVGQPQHF

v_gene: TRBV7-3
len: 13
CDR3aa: CASSLMVGGGYTF

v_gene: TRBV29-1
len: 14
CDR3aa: CSVEDRGTNYEQYF

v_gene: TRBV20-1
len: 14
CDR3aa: CSALGRRDNSPLHF

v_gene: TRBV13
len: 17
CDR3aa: CASSQGTSGRGEETQYF

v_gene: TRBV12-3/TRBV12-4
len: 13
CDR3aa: CASSSTPWETQYF

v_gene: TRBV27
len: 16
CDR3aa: CASSPQRGGTYNEQFF

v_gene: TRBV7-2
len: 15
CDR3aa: CASSSGGGSNQPQHF

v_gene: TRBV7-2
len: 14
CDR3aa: CASSLAREYYEQYF

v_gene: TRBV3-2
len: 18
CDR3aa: CASSQVEPGGHTTYEQYF

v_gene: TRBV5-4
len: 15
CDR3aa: CASSSSATKGNEQFF

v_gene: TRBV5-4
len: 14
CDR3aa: CASSLAGYQAEQYF

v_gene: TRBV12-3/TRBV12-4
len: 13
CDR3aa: CASSLGRNSPLHF

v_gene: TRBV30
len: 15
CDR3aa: CAWGTGRDRSYEQYF

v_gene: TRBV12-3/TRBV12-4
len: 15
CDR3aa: CASSGQISTNEKLFF

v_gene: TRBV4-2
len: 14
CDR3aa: CASTRGGSYNEQFF

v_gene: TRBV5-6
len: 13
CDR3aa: CASSFAGAGEQYF

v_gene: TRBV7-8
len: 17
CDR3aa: CASRLQGTIWGTGELFF

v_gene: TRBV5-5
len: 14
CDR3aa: CASSLAHLEETQYF

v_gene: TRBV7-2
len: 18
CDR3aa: CASSSYQGGREMYQPQHF

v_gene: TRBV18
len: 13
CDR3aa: CASSLNPADTQYF

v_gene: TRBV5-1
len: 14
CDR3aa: CASSLDRQGASQYF

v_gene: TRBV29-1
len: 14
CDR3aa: CSVISWTAGHEQYF

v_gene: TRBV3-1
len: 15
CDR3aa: CASSLGTSGEYEQYF

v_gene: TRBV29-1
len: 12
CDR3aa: CSFGDSNYGYTF

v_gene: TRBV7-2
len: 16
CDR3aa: CASSLARLAGVGEQYF

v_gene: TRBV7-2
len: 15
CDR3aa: CASSFGTSGHYEQYF

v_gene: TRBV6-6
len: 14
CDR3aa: CASSYSGPYNEQFF

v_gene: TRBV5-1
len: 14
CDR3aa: CASSLEQGSQPQHF

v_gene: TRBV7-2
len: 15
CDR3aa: CASSLFVGHTDTQYF

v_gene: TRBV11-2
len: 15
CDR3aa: CASSLGTGANQPQHF

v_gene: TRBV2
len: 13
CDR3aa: CASSGTANYGYTF

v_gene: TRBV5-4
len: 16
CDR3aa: CASSPSTGGSYNEQFF

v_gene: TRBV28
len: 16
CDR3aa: CASSYYELQGGETQYF

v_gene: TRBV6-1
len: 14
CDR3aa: CASWGTGKSYEQYF

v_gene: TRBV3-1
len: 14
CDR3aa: CASSQDPGVRGAFF

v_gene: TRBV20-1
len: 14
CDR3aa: CSARQGFPGNTIYF

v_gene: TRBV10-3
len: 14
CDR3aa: CAIRGQEFTDTQYF